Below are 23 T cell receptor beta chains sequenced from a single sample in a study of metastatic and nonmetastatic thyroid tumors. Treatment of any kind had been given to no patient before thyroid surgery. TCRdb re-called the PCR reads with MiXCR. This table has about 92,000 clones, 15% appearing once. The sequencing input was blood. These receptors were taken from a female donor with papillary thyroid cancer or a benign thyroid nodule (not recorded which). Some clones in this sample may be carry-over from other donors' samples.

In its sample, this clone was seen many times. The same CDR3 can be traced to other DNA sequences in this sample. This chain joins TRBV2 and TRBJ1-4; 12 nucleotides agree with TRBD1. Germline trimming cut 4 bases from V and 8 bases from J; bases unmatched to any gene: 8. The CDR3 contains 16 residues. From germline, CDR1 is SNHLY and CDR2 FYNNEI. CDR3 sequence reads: CASSGVGQGAEEKLFF. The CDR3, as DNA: TGTGCCAGCAGTGGAGTGGGACAGGGGGCAGAAGAAAAACTGTTTTTT.

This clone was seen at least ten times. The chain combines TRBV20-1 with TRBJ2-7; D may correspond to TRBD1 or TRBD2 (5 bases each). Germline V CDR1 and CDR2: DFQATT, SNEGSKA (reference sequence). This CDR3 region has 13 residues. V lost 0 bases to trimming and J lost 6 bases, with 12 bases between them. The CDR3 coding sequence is TGCAGTGCTAGAGATCCAGGGACGGGCGAGCAGTACTTC. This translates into CSARDPGTGEQYF.

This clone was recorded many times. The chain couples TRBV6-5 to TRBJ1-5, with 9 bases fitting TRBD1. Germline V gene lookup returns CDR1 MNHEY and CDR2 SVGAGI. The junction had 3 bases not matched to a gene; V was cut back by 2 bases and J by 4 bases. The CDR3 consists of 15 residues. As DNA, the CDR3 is TGTGCCAGCAGTTACGACGGACAGGGGAATCAGCCCCAGCATTTT. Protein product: CASSYDGQGNQPQHF.

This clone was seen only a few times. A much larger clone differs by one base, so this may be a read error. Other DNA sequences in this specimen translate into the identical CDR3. CDR3 bases: TGTGCCAGCAGCCGGGACAGGGCTAGCTCCGGGGCCAACGTCCTGACTTTC. Translating it yields CASSRDRASSGANVLTF. The V call is TRBV11-2, the J call TRBJ2-6, with 9 bases identical to TRBD1. This CDR3 region has 17 residues. J gave up 4 bases and V 5 bases, and 9 bases lay outside the gene matches. Germline assignment: CDR1 SGHAT and CDR2 FQNNGV.

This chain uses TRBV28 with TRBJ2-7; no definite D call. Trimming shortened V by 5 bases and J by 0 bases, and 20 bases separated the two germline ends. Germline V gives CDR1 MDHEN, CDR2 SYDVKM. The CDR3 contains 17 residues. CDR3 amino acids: CASSPQINRPVSYEQYF. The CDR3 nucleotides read TGTGCCAGCAGTCCTCAAATTAATCGACCGGTCTCCTACGAGCAGTACTTC. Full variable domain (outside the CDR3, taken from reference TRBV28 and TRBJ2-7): DVKVTQSSRYLVKRTGEKVFLECVQDMDHENMFWYRQDPGLGLRLIYFSYDVKMKEKGDIPEGYSVSREKKERFSLILESASTNQTSMYLCASSPQINRPVSYEQYFGPGTRLTVT.

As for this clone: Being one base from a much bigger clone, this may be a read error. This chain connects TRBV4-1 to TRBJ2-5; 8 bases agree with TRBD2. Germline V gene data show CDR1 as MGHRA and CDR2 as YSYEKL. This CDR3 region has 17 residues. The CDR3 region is CASSQRMAGGPQDTQYF. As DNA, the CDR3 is TGCGCCAGCAGCCAAAGGATGGCGGGGGGTCCCCAAGATACCCAGTACTTC.

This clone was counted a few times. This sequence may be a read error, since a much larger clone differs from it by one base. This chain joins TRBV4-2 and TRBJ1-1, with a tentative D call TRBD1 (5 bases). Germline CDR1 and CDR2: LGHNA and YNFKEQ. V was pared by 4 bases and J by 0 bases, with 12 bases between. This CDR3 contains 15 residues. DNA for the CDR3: TGTGCCAGCAGCCCACGGGGCAGGGTGAACACTGAAGCTTTCTTT. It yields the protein CASSPRGRVNTEAFF.

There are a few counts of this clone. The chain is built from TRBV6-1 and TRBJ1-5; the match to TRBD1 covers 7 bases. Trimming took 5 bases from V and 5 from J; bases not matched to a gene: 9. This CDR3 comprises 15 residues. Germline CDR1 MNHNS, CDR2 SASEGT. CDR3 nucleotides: TGTGCCAGCAGTCTCTGGGACAGTAGTCATCAGCCCCAGCATTTT. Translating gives CASSLWDSSHQPQHF.

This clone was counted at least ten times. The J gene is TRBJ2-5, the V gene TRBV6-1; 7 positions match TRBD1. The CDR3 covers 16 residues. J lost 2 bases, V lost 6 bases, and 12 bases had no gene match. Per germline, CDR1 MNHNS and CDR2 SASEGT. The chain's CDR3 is CASSPRTGSEQETQYF. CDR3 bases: TGTGCCAGCAGCCCCCGGACAGGTAGTGAACAAGAGACCCAGTACTTC.

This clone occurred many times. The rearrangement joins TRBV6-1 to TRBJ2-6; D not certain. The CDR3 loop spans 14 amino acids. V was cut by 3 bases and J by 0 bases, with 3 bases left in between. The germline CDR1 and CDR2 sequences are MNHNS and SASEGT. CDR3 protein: CASSDNSGANVLTF. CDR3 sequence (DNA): TGTGCCAGCAGTGACAACTCTGGGGCCAACGTCCTGACTTTC.

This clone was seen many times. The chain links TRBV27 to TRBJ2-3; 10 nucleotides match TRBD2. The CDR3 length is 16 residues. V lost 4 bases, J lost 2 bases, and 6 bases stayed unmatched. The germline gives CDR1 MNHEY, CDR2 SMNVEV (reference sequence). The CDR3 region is CASSSWTSGNTDTQYF. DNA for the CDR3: TGTGCCAGCAGTTCCTGGACTAGCGGAAACACAGATACGCAGTATTTT.

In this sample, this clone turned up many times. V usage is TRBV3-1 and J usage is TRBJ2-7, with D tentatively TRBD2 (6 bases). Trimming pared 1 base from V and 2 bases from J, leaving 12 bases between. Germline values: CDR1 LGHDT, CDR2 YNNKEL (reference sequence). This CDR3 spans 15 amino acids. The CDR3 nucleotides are TGTGCCAGCAGCCAAGGGAGGGGCTACACCTACGAGCAGTACTTC. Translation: CASSQGRGYTYEQYF.

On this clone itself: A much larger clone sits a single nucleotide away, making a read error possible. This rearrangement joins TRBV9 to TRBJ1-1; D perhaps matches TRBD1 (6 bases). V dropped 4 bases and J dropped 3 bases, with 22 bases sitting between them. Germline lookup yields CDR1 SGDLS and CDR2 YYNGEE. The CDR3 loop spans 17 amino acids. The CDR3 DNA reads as TGTGCCAGCAGCACCCCTTTTGGGTCAGGGGCGGACACTGAAGCTTTCTTT. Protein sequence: CASSTPFGSGADTEAFF. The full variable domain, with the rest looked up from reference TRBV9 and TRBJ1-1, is DSGVTQTPKHLITATGQRVTLRCSPRSGDLSVYWYQQSLDQGLQFLIQYYNGEERAKGNILERFSAQQFPDLHSELNLSSLELGDSALYFCASSTPFGSGADTEAFFGQGTRLTVV.

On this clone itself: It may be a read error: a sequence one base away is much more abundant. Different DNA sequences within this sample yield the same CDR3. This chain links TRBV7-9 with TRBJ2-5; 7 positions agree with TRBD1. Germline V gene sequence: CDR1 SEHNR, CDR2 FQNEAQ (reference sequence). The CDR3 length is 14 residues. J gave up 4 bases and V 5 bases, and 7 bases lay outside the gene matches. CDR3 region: CASSPGTERETQYF. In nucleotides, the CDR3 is TGTGCCAGCAGCCCTGGGACAGAAAGAGAGACCCAGTACTTC.

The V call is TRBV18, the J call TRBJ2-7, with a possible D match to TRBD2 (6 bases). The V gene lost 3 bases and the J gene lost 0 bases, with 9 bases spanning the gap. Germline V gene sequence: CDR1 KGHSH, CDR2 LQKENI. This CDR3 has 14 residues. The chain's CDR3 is CASSPGTVSYEQYF. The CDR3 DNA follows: TGTGCCAGCTCACCCGGGACTGTCTCCTACGAGCAGTACTTC.

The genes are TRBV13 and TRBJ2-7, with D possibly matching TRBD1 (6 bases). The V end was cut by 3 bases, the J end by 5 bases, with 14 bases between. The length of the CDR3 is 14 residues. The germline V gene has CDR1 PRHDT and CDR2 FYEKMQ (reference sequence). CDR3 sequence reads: CASSLGARAHEQYF. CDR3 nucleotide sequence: TGTGCCAGCAGCTTGGGGGCCAGGGCCCACGAGCAGTACTTC.

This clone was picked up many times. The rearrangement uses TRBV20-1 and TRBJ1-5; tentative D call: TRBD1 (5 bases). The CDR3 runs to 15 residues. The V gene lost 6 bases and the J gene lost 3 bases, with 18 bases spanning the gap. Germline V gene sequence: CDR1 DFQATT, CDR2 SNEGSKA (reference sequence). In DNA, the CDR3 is TGCAGTGCCCGACTGGGGGGAGGGAACAATCAGCCCCAGCATTTT. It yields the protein CSARLGGGNNQPQHF.

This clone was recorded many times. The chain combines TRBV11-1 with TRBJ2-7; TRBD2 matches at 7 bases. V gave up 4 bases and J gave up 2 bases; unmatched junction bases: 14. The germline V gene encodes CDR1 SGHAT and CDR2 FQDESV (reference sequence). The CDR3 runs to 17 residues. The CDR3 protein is CASSSMPPMAGAYEQYF. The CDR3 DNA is TGTGCCAGCAGCTCGATGCCCCCCATGGCGGGGGCCTACGAGCAGTACTTC.

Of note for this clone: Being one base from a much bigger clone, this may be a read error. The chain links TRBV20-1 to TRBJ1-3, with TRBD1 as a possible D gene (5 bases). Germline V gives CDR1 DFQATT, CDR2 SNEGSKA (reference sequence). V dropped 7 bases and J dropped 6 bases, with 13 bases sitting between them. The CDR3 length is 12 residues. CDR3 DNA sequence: TGCAGTGTCGCGACGGGGGTAAACACCATATATTTT. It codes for CSVATGVNTIYF.

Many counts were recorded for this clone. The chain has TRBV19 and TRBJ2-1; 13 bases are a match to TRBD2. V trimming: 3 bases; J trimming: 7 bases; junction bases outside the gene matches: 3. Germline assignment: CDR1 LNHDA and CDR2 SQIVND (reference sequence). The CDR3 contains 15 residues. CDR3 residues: CASSITSGGGNEQFF. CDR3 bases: TGTGCCAGTAGTATCACTAGCGGGGGGGGAAATGAGCAGTTCTTC.

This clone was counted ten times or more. In nucleotides, the CDR3 is TGTGCCAGCAGCCCCTCTGAAAGGGAGACCCAGTACTTC. This sequence encodes CASSPSERETQYF. V is TRBV28 and J is TRBJ2-5; no clear D. Deletions cut 6 bases from V and 5 bases from J, with 13 bases between. The CDR3 spans 13 residues. Germline CDR1 and CDR2: MDHEN and SYDVKM. The whole variable domain, filled in from reference TRBV28 and TRBJ2-5, reads DVKVTQSSRYLVKRTGEKVFLECVQDMDHENMFWYRQDPGLGLRLIYFSYDVKMKEKGDIPEGYSVSREKKERFSLILESASTNQTSMYLCASSPSERETQYFGPGTRLLVL.

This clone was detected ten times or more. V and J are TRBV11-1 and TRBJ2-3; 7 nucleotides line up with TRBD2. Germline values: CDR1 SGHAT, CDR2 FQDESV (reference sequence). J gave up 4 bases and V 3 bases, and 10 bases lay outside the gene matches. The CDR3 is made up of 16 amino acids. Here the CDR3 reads CASSLSGAPGSDTQYF. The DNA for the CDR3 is TGTGCCAGCAGCTTGAGCGGGGCTCCGGGCTCAGATACGCAGTATTTT.

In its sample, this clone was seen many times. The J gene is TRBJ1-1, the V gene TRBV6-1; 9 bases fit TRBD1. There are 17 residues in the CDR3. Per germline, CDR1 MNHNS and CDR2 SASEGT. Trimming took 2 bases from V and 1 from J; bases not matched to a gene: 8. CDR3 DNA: TGTGCCAGCAGTGAACTTACGCGGGACAGGGAGAACACTGAAGCTTTCTTT. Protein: CASSELTRDRENTEAFF.